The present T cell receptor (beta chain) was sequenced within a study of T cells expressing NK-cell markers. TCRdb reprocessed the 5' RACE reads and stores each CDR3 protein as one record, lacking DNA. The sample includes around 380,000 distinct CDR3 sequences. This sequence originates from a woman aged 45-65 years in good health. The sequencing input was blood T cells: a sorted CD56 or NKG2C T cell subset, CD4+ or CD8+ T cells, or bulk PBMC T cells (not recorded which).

CDR3 region: CASSYSTIAAGEQYF. J is TRBJ2-7 and V is TRBV6-2 or TRBV6-3; TCRdb outputs TRBD2, but without DNA this stays unchecked. Germline V CDR1 and CDR2: MNHEY, SVGEGT. The CDR3 is 15 amino acids.